Each of the 18 T cell receptor beta chains below was sequenced from the same sample in a study of control samples from healthy donors and cancer patients. Clones were read by immunoSEQ multiplex PCR, and TCRdb kept only the in-frame ones, dropping some. The sample includes roughly 74,000 clones, 90% to 95% of them seen just once. Sequencing was done on a sample of blood. The receptors were gathered from a woman aged 18-35 years in good health.

The chain links TRBV2 to TRBJ1-2; tentatively, D is TRBD1 (6 bases). Per the germline V gene, CDR1 is SNHLY and CDR2 is FYNNEI. V lost 4 bases and J 4 bases, leaving 10 bases between the germline ends. This CDR3 comprises 13 residues. The CDR3 DNA sequence: TGTGCCAGCAGTGGGGGGGGCTTCTATGGCTACACCTTC. It translates to CASSGGGFYGYTF.

The CDR3 here is CASSQAGGVTDTQYF. In nucleotides, the CDR3 is TGTGCCAGCAGCCAAGCGGGGGGTGTGACAGATACGCAGTATTTT. The genes are TRBV3-1 (or the pseudogene TRBV3-2) and TRBJ2-3; 7 bases fit TRBD2. There are 15 residues in the CDR3. Unmatched junction bases numbered 4, after V lost 1 base and J lost 3 bases. CDR1 and CDR2 from the germline V gene are LGHDT and YNNKEL (reference sequence).

The CDR3, as DNA: TGTGCCAGTAGTATTTTGGGAGGGGACACTGAAGCTTTCTTT. Amino acids: CASSILGGDTEAFF. This rearrangement joins TRBV19 to TRBJ1-1, with a tentative D call TRBD1 (5 bases). V was shortened by 3 bases and J by 3 bases, with 11 bases between the two germline ends. Looked up from germline, CDR1 is LNHDA and CDR2 is SQIVND (reference sequence). The CDR3 sequence is 14 residues long.

The chain combines TRBV9 with TRBJ2-5; D possibly uses TRBD1 or TRBD2 (5 bases each). The CDR3 is made up of 14 amino acids. The V end lost 0 bases, the J end lost 3 bases, and 9 bases lay between the germline ends. Germline assignment: CDR1 SGDLS and CDR2 YYNGEE. DNA for the CDR3: TGTGCCAGCAGCGTAGGTTGGGGGAAAGAGACCCAGTACTTC. Residues: CASSVGWGKETQYF.

This chain connects TRBV19 to TRBJ2-5; D unclear. The length of the CDR3 is 13 residues. The germline V gene has CDR1 LNHDA and CDR2 SQIVND (reference sequence). V lost 5 bases to trimming and J lost 5 bases, with 12 bases between them. CDR3 loop: CASSLHIRETQYF. CDR3 DNA sequence: TGTGCCAGTAGTCTGCATATAAGGGAGACCCAGTACTTC.

This clone was picked up a small number of times. The rearrangement uses TRBV28 and TRBJ1-5; maybe TRBD1 (6 bases). The CDR3 covers 15 residues. In germline, CDR1 is MDHEN, CDR2 SYDVKM. V lost 2 bases, J lost 2 bases, and 10 bases lay in between. The CDR3 DNA reads as TGTGCCAGCAGTTTAGGGGGCTGGGGCAATCAGCCCCAGCATTTT. Translating gives CASSLGGWGNQPQHF.

The rearrangement joins TRBV9 to TRBJ2-2; TRBD2 matches at 12 bases. Germline V gene sequence: CDR1 SGDLS, CDR2 YYNGEE. The V and J ends lost 2 bases and 7 bases, in that order; junction bases with no gene match: 9. CDR3 length equals 17 residues. The CDR3 sequence is CASSVSTSGGTGGELFF. CDR3 DNA: TGTGCCAGCAGCGTTTCAACTAGCGGGGGGACTGGCGGGGAGCTGTTTTTT.

This chain uses TRBV10-2 with TRBJ1-1; D unclear. This CDR3 has 12 amino acids. Germline V gene sequence: CDR1 WSHSY, CDR2 SAAADI. Deletions cut 7 bases from V and 5 bases from J, with 11 bases between. CDR3 DNA: TGCGCCAGCACGAAGGGCGAAACTGAAGCTTTCTTT. It translates to CASTKGETEAFF.

This chain joins TRBV5-1 and TRBJ2-3, with 15 bases lining up with TRBD2. CDR3 length: 19 amino acids. V was clipped by 4 bases and J by 1 base; unmatched bases: 10. The V gene's germline CDR1 is SGHRS and CDR2 YFSETQ. Written as DNA, the CDR3 is TGCGCCAGCAGCCCTCTCCCGGGACTAGCGGGAGGTCGCACAGATACGCAGTATTTT. Encoded protein: CASSPLPGLAGGRTDTQYF.

This chain joins TRBV15 and TRBJ2-1; D gene ambiguous. Germline V CDR1 and CDR2: LNHNV, YYDKDF (reference sequence). The V end lost 0 bases, the J end lost 2 bases, and 2 bases lay between the germline ends. This CDR3 contains 13 residues. CDR3 protein: CATSRDAYNEQFF. The CDR3 DNA reads TGTGCCACCAGCAGAGATGCCTACAATGAGCAGTTCTTC.

The chain joins TRBV5-1 to TRBJ1-5, with D maybe TRBD1 (5 bases). This CDR3 is built from 15 residues. Between the trimmed V and J ends, which lost 3 bases and 4 bases, there was a span of 14 bases. The germline V gene encodes CDR1 SGHRS and CDR2 YFSETQ. The CDR3 DNA follows: TGCGCCAGCAGCTCTACTGGGGGTGCAAATCAGCCCCAGCATTTT. Translated: CASSSTGGANQPQHF.

The chain employs TRBV24-1 and TRBJ2-7, with D possibly matching TRBD2 (5 bases). The germline V gene has CDR1 KGHDR and CDR2 SFDVKD. The CDR3 spans 14 residues. The V and J ends lost 4 bases and 2 bases respectively, with 11 bases between them. DNA for the CDR3: TGTGCCACCAGTGAGGCGGGCCGCACCTACGAGCAGTACTTC. This translates into CATSEAGRTYEQYF.

The chain couples TRBV29-1 to TRBJ1-1; no firm D call. V was cut by 6 bases and J by 10 bases, with 24 bases left in between. CDR1 is SQVTM and CDR2 is ANQGSEA in the germline V gene. The CDR3 has 14 amino acids. Written as DNA, the CDR3 is TGCAGCGTCGCTCGACCTCGACCCCCTGCCGCAGCTTTCTTT. This translates into CSVARPRPPAAAFF.

V and J are TRBV2 and TRBJ2-6; TRBD1 might be the D (5 bases). The CDR3 consists of 15 residues. V was pared by 3 bases and J by 4 bases, with 10 bases between. Germline V gene sequence: CDR1 SNHLY, CDR2 FYNNEI. The CDR3 loop reads CASSDWGPGANVLTF. For the CDR3, the DNA is TGTGCCAGCAGTGATTGGGGCCCAGGGGCCAACGTCCTGACTTTC.

The chain links TRBV3-1 (or the pseudogene TRBV3-2) to TRBJ1-4; 7 bases are shared with TRBD1. The CDR3 totals 16 residues. In germline, CDR1 is LGHDT, CDR2 YNNKEL (reference sequence). The V and J ends lost 0 bases and 0 bases, in that order; junction bases with no gene match: 1. The CDR3 reads CASSQDGTATNEKLFF. The DNA for the CDR3 is TGTGCCAGCAGCCAAGATGGGACAGCAACTAATGAAAAACTGTTTTTT.

This chain links TRBV27 with TRBJ2-1; maybe TRBD2 (6 bases). The germline V gene has CDR1 MNHEY and CDR2 SMNVEV (reference sequence). The ends were cut back, 2 bases at V and 3 bases at J, with 14 bases in the middle. CDR3 length: 16 amino acids. For the CDR3, the DNA is TGTGCCAGCAGTTTAGAGGCGGGACGGATCTACAATGAGCAGTTCTTC. This codes for CASSLEAGRIYNEQFF.

V gene TRBV28 combines with J gene TRBJ1-2; D is ambiguous. Trimming shortened V by 6 bases and J by 8 bases, and 13 bases separated the two germline ends. This CDR3 comprises 12 residues. The germline V gene encodes CDR1 MDHEN and CDR2 SYDVKM. The CDR3 loop reads CASRVSSGGYTF. CDR3 nucleotide sequence: TGTGCCAGCAGAGTCTCTTCGGGAGGCTACACCTTC.

The chain recombines TRBV20-1 with TRBJ1-2, with D hard to call. V lost 3 bases and J 0 bases, leaving 8 bases between the germline ends. The CDR3 contains 13 residues. Looked up from germline, CDR1 is DFQATT and CDR2 is SNEGSKA (reference sequence). CDR3 loop: CSASFGPNYGYTF. The CDR3 DNA reads as TGCAGTGCTAGTTTCGGACCTAACTATGGCTACACCTTC.